The 15 T cell receptor beta chains given below trace back to one sample, sequenced in a study of T cell responses to AZD1222 COVID-19 vaccine. Sequencing used immunoSEQ multiplex PCR; TCRdb keeps in-frame clones, though not all of them. The sample records 100,000 to 110,000 clones, 80% to 90% being singletons. Sequencing was performed on peripheral blood, taken on day 0 of AZD1222 vaccination. The origin of the receptors is an adult in good health.

V usage is TRBV4-2 and J usage is TRBJ2-7; 8 bases align to TRBD2. The germline CDR1 and CDR2 sequences are LGHNA and YNFKEQ. The CDR3 length is 16 residues. V lost 4 bases and J lost 5; bases outside the gene matches: 13. CDR3 region: CASSPKHSGGANEQYF. Written as DNA, the CDR3 is TGTGCCAGCAGCCCCAAGCATTCCGGGGGGGCCAACGAGCAGTACTTC.

This chain uses TRBV7-2 with TRBJ1-6, with TRBD1 matching 9 bases. The CDR3 extends over 13 amino acids. Trimming at V came to 5 bases and at J to 14 bases, leaving 7 bases not matched to a gene. CDR1 is SGHTA and CDR2 is FQGNSA in the germline V gene. This CDR3 is CASSLGTGRSLHF. The CDR3 DNA is TGTGCCAGCAGCCTTGGGACAGGGAGGTCCCTCCACTTT.

This rearrangement joins TRBV20-1 to TRBJ2-2; D not certain. The CDR3 is 11 residues long. CDR1 is DFQATT and CDR2 is SNEGSKA in the germline V gene (reference sequence). Trimming stripped 4 bases from V and 8 bases from J, with 8 bases between. The CDR3, as DNA: TGCAGTGCTATAGACGGGGGGGAGCTGTTTTTT. This translates into CSAIDGGELFF.

V usage is TRBV5-1 and J usage is TRBJ1-3, with D possibly TRBD1 on 5 matching bases. V was cut by 0 bases and J by 3 bases, with 7 bases left in between. The V gene's germline CDR1 is SGHRS and CDR2 YFSETQ. The CDR3 is 14 residues long. CDR3 protein: CASSLGDGGNTIYF. CDR3 nucleotide sequence: TGCGCCAGCAGCTTGGGGGACGGTGGAAACACCATATATTTT.

This chain links TRBV19 with TRBJ2-7; D is possibly TRBD1 or TRBD2 (5 bases each). This CDR3 region has 15 residues. Germline CDR1 reads LNHDA; CDR2 reads SQIVND (reference sequence). V lost 4 bases and J lost 0, with 13 bases in between. The CDR3 DNA reads as TGTGCCAGTAGTACTCCCGGGGCCCACTCCTACGAGCAGTACTTC. It translates to CASSTPGAHSYEQYF. The complete variable domain, with remaining parts taken from reference TRBV19 and TRBJ2-7, reads DGGITQSPKYLFRKEGQNVTLSCEQNLNHDAMYWYRQDPGQGLRLIYYSQIVNDFQKGDIAEGYSVSREKKESFPLTVTSAQKNPTAFYLCASSTPGAHSYEQYFGPGTRLTVT.

V gene TRBV5-1 combines with J gene TRBJ2-5; 7 positions agree with TRBD2. The germline CDR1 and CDR2 sequences are SGHRS and YFSETQ. J was trimmed by 6 bases and V by 4 bases; bases with no gene match: 9. This CDR3 spans 14 amino acids. The CDR3 is CASSDAGVLKTQYF. Written as DNA, the CDR3 is TGCGCCAGCAGCGATGCGGGGGTTTTAAAGACCCAGTACTTC.

This rearrangement joins TRBV7-2 to TRBJ1-2, with D possibly matching TRBD1 (5 bases). The CDR3 sequence is 15 residues long. In germline, CDR1 is SGHTA, CDR2 FQGNSA. Deletions cut 5 bases from V and 2 bases from J, with 15 bases between. This CDR3 is CASSPHGGGNYGYTF. CDR3 bases: TGTGCCAGCAGCCCTCATGGGGGGGGAAACTATGGCTACACCTTC.

The CDR3 sequence: CASSYGFRGGRDEQYF. DNA for the CDR3: TGTGCCAGCAGTTACGGTTTTCGAGGTGGACGGGACGAGCAGTACTTC. This chain connects TRBV6-2 or TRBV6-3 to TRBJ2-7; unclear D gene. CDR1 is MNHEY and CDR2 is SVGEGT in the germline V gene. V dropped 2 bases and J dropped 5 bases, with 19 bases sitting between them. CDR3 length: 16 residues.

The V gene is TRBV5-1, the J gene TRBJ1-3; 8 bases agree with TRBD1. Germline CDR1 SGHRS, CDR2 YFSETQ. This CDR3 is built from 18 residues. After removal of 2 bases from V and 0 bases from J, the junction contained 10 bases not matched to a gene. The DNA for the CDR3 is TGCGCCAGCAGCTTAGGTGCAGGGGGCCCATACTCTGGAAACACCATATATTTT. Its translation is CASSLGAGGPYSGNTIYF.

The chain couples TRBV29-1 to TRBJ1-1; TRBD1 matches 12 bases. Germline values: CDR1 SQVTM, CDR2 ANQGSEA. The CDR3 is made up of 15 amino acids. The J segment lost 6 bases and the V segment lost 7 bases, leaving 12 bases of the junction unmatched. CDR3 DNA sequence: TGCAGCGCCCCGGAGGGGGGGACAGGGGGCTCTGAAGCTTTCTTT. Amino acids: CSAPEGGTGGSEAFF.

J is TRBJ2-2 and V is TRBV3-1 (or the pseudogene TRBV3-2); weak D call: TRBD2 (6 bases). CDR1 and CDR2 (germline): LGHDT, YNNKEL (reference sequence). This CDR3 spans 17 amino acids. Trimming pared 3 bases from V and 7 bases from J, leaving 21 bases between. CDR3 nucleotide sequence: TGTGCCAGCAGCCACAGGGTTAGGCCGCGCGGGAACGGGGAGCTGTTTTTT. Protein: CASSHRVRPRGNGELFF.

By frequency in the sample, this clone is medium-sized. This chain connects TRBV13 to TRBJ2-5; 8 bases align to TRBD2. V lost 5 bases and J lost 4; bases outside the gene matches: 6. Germline V lookup: CDR1 PRHDT, CDR2 FYEKMQ (reference sequence). The CDR3 has 14 amino acids. CDR3 loop: CASSPRTSRETQYF. CDR3 in DNA: TGTGCCAGCAGCCCCCGGACTAGCCGAGAGACCCAGTACTTC.

This chain links TRBV28 with TRBJ1-1; no firm D call. V was trimmed by 1 base and J by 1 base, leaving 4 bases between them. Germline V gene lookup returns CDR1 MDHEN and CDR2 SYDVKM. The CDR3 covers 13 residues. The CDR3 region is CASSLSENTEAFF. In DNA form, the CDR3 reads TGTGCCAGCAGTTTATCAGAGAACACTGAAGCTTTCTTT.

The chain employs TRBV7-2 and TRBJ2-4; 10 bases match TRBD1. This CDR3 comprises 14 residues. V trimming: 5 bases; J trimming: 7 bases; junction bases outside the gene matches: 5. Germline CDR1 and CDR2: SGHTA and FQGNSA. CDR3: CASSADRGTNIQYF. The DNA of the CDR3 is TGTGCCAGCAGCGCGGACAGGGGGACGAACATTCAGTACTTC.

This chain connects TRBV6-1 to TRBJ2-3, with D unclear. The germline gives CDR1 MNHNS, CDR2 SASEGT. V was shortened by 2 bases and J by 1 base, with 16 bases between the two germline ends. The CDR3 has 17 amino acids. Here the CDR3 DNA reads TGTGCCAGCAGTGAACGGACCCCACGCCCAGGCACAGATACGCAGTATTTT. This gives the protein CASSERTPRPGTDTQYF.